This TCR beta chain came from a study of cytotoxic CD8 clonotypes in ibrutinib-treated CLL. Across the whole study: Productive templates averaged about 250,000 per sample, and productive rearrangements 90,000 to 100,000.

The table came from immunoSEQ multiplex PCR; TCRdb's copy has only in-frame clones and leaves some out. Of approximately 350,000 clones in the sample, under 70% were seen once. The V segment lost 8 bases and the J segment 4 bases; nucleotides outside the gene matches: 11. CDR1 is MGHRA and CDR2 is YSYEKL in the germline V gene. The CDR3 extends over 16 amino acids. Regarding the study as a whole: Contraction or stability on treatment characterized the public clonotypes, which were uncommon.

This clone was recorded a few times. Its specificity is not known. This TCR was recovered from a human donor with chronic lymphocytic leukemia. J is TRBJ2-3 and V is TRBV4-1; 11 bases are shared with TRBD1. This specimen was PBMCs, taken after 36 months of ibrutinib treatment. The CDR3 coding sequence is TGCGCCAGCGCCTCACTCGGGACAGGGGGTCCAGATACGCAGTATTTT. Translation: CASASLGTGGPDTQYF.